This T cell receptor beta chain was profiled in a study of blood T cells in healthy people across ages. Study-wide findings and caveats: Measured against age, TCR beta diversity per million T cells decreased in a roughly linear manner. Versus aged donors, long-lived donors had higher diversity and more naive CD4+ cells.

The second PCR ran about 6 to 11 cycles with a sample-barcoded 5' primer and J-beta primers. A 12-random-nucleotide template-switch adaptor tagged each cDNA molecule. TCRdb recomputed calls from the 5' RACE reads with MiXCR, one row per CDR3 protein. This table holds about 670,000 distinct CDR3 sequences, 40% to 45% found once. Concerning this clonotype itself: Its target is unknown.

The CDR3 is 16 residues long. CDR1 and CDR2 from the germline V gene are SEHNR and FQNEAQ (reference sequence). Trimming at V came to 3 bases and at J to 1 base, leaving 7 bases not matched to a gene. This TCR was sampled from a man older than 75 in good health. This chain connects TRBV7-9 to TRBJ1-1, with 8 bases aligning to TRBD1. The sample was blood. CDR3 sequence (DNA): TGTGCCAGCAGCTTCGGACAGGGAGGCCCGAACACTGAAGCTTTCTTT. It translates to CASSFGQGGPNTEAFF. The variable domain in full, completed from reference TRBV7-9 and TRBJ1-1, reads DTGVSQNPRHKITKRGQNVTFRCDPISEHNRLYWYRQTLGQGPEFLTYFQNEAQLEKSRLLSDRFSAERPKGSFSTLEIQRTEQGDSAMYLCASSFGQGGPNTEAFFGQGTRLTVV.